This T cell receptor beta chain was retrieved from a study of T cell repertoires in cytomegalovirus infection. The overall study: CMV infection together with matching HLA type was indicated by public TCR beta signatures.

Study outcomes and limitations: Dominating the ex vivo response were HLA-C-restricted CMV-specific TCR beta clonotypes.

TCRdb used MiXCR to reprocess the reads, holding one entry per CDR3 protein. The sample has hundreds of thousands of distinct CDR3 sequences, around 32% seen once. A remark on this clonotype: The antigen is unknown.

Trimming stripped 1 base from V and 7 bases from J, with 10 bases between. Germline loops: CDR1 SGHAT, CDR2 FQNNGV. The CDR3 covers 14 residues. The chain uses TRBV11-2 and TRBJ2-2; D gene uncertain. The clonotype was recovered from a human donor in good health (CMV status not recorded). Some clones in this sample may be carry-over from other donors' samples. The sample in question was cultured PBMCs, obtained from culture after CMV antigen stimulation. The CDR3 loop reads CASSLGQPGGELFF. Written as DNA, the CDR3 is TGTGCCAGCAGCTTAGGACAACCTGGCGGGGAGCTGTTTTTT.